This T cell receptor beta chain was documented in a study of blood T cells in healthy people across ages (dated by TCRdb to between 2014 and 2017). Notes on the research overall: Template switching captured roughly one uniquely barcoded TCR beta cDNA molecule per two T cells in model experiments. The study measured age-related changes in TCR beta repertoire diversity using deep sequencing normalized with unique cDNA molecular identifiers. Four age groups were formed from the donors: young (average approximately 15 years), middle-aged (just under 40), aged (more than 55) and long-lived (approximately 80). To avoid experimental bias, donors of different ages were distributed randomly across sequencing lanes. The study analyzed two additional independent replicas of 1 million unique cDNA reads from the same blood draw for two donors, one aged 18 to 29 and one aged 80 or older. Summary of the overall study and its limitations: As age increased, observed TCR beta diversity per million T cells dropped in a roughly linear way, and a significant reduction was already evident by age around 41. Because the CMV infection status of the donors was unknown, age-related changes in expanded clonotypes may potentially have been confounded. The long-lived group showed more naive CD4+ T cells, fewer expanded clones and increased TCR diversity than the aged group, suggesting age selection. Conclusive comparison of naive and antigen-experienced compartments was prevented by the profiling of bulk unsorted PBMCs. Estimates of total diversity from one million sequenced T cells were regarded as lower bounds and underestimates. Observed TCR beta diversity correlated strongly with the percentage of naive T cells measured by flow cytometry.

The V end loses 0 bases and the J end loses 3 bases, and a stretch of 9 bases separates them. From the cysteine up to the phenylalanine, the CDR3 has a length of 16 residues. Solely the CDR3 DNA is kept, with 48 bases framed from the first base. CDR1 ENHRY and CDR2 SYGVKD were looked up in the germline V gene. The library relied on 5' RACE. These reads were obtained on an Illumina HiSeq 2500. A second PCR of roughly 7 to 11 cycles was performed with a sample-barcoded 5' primer and a J-beta primer mix. A template-switch 5' adaptor carrying 12 random nucleotides introduced a unique molecular identifier onto each TCR beta cDNA molecule. At least 3 million CDR3-containing paired-end reads were obtained from each sample. The Mint cDNA synthesis kit, primed by a TRBC-specific oligonucleotide, was used to synthesize first-strand cDNA from all RNA. Following uracil-DNA glycosylase treatment, all cDNA underwent a first 18-cycle PCR with the universal primers M1SS and BC2_uni_R. The authors' pipeline ran thus. For normalization, 1 million high-quality reads were randomly selected from each sample, with every read carrying a distinct molecular identifier. Reads sharing molecular identifiers were discarded rather than binned into consensus sequences. CDR3 identification, clonotype clustering and error correction used MiTCR with a Q25 quality threshold and the strictest error-elimination algorithm. A nonparametric unseen species model with Euler transformation was used to estimate lower-bound total TCR beta diversity. TCRdb applied fastp at Q25 and MiXCR to the public reads, then kept only in-frame beta chains. CDR3 protein duplicates are merged, each entry listing the most common genes and DNA. What appears here as the V and J calls and clone size reflects TCRdb's work, not the paper's. This sample holds almost 1 million distinct CDR3 sequences; 51% were observed only once. Together, the top ten hold about a fifth of the sample.

Only a few counts were recorded for this clonotype. Its target antigen remains unknown. One base away there is no much larger clone; base qualities are not given. Donors were under 40 systemically healthy Caucasian individuals from Russia aged roughly 6 to 95 years. Each donor gave roughly 11 milliliters of peripheral blood, drawn into EDTA-treated Vacutainer tubes. Ficoll-Paque density-gradient centrifugation was used to isolate PBMCs, with at least 7 million obtained per sample. Trizol reagent was used to extract total RNA from PBMCs, with at least 6 micrograms per sample. For every donor, flow cytometry on a PBMC aliquot measured the percentage of naive CD45RAhigh/CD27high T cells.

The chain employs TRBV10-3 and TRBJ2-6, with the D gene not confidently named. Material for sequencing was blood. The sequence came from a woman aged 55 to 70 in good health. The sequenced DNA: TGTGCCATCAGTGAGTCTAGTTCGGTTGGGGCCAACGTCCTGACTTTC. Its protein is CAISESSSVGANVLTF.